These T cell receptor beta chains were read from a single sample in a study of cytomegalovirus exposure and HLA in healthy donors. Sequencing used immunoSEQ multiplex PCR; TCRdb keeps in-frame clones, though not all of them. The sample comprises tens of thousands of clones, roughly 80% of which are singletons, and around 32% rests with the top ten. Sequences were obtained from PBMCs. All receptors derive from a man aged 50 to 59 in good health and CMV-seropositive. Each CDR3 is given with its conserved first and last residue. The D gene is left open where the match is weak. Some rows mark clone size as missing; the rest say once, few, many or name a class of expanded clone.

v_call	j_call	d_call	clone_size	cdr3_nt	cdr3_aa
TRBV7-9	TRBJ2-7	TRBD1	once	TGTGCCAGCAGCGTTGGGACAGGGCTCCACGAGCAGTACTTC	CASSVGTGLHEQYF
TRBV5-1	TRBJ2-7	TRBD2	NA	TGCGCCAGCAGCTTGGTGGGAGGGCGATCTTTCTACTACGAGCAGTACTTC	CASSLVGGRSFYYEQYF
TRBV6-5	TRBJ2-3	NA	NA	TGTGCCAGCAGTCGGGACTTAACGCAGTATTTT	CASSRDLTQYF
TRBV7-3	TRBJ2-1	TRBD1	few	TGTGCCAGCAGCTCCGACAGGGGGCGAACTGAGCAGTTCTTC	CASSSDRGRTEQFF
TRBV7-9	TRBJ1-1	TRBD1	NA	TGTTCCAGCAGCCCCGTCCCGGGACAGTCTAGAGGAACTGAAGCTTTCTTT	CSSSPVPGQSRGTEAFF
TRBV6-5	TRBJ2-7	TRBD2	NA	TGTGCCAGCAGCCCGACGCCGGGACTACCCTACGAGCAGTACTTC	CASSPTPGLPYEQYF
TRBV5-4	TRBJ2-4	TRBD2	NA	TGTGCCAGCAGCCCGCGCCTAGCGGGAGCGGGGATGGGGGCCAAAAACATTCAGTACTTC	CASSPRLAGAGMGAKNIQYF
TRBV25-1	TRBJ2-7	TRBD2	NA	TGTGCCACCCAACCCTCGCTAGCGGGAAGGTACGAGCAGTACTTC	CATQPSLAGRYEQYF
TRBV6-1	TRBJ1-1	TRBD1	NA	TGTGCCAGCAGTGGCGACAGGGGAAGCACTGAAGCTTTCTTT	CASSGDRGSTEAFF
TRBV5-6	TRBJ1-1	NA	NA	TGTGCCAGCAGCTTGGGCCAGGGGCTGACTGAAGCTTTCTTT	CASSLGQGLTEAFF
TRBV5-1	TRBJ1-2	NA	NA	TGCGCCAGCAGGCTGGGCCCGACATACTATGGCTACACCTTC	CASRLGPTYYGYTF
TRBV2	TRBJ2-3	TRBD2	once	TGTGCCAGCAGTGGTGTCAGGGAGGGTACGCAGTATTTT	CASSGVREGTQYF
TRBV7-2	TRBJ2-7	NA	once	TGTGCCAGCAGCTTAGACCCGACTTACGAGCAGTACTTC	CASSLDPTYEQYF
TRBV2	TRBJ2-5	NA	NA	TGTGCCAGCAGTTCTAGCTGGGAGACCCAGTACTTC	CASSSSWETQYF
TRBV30	TRBJ2-1	TRBD2	few	TGTGCCTGGACCCTAGGACTAGCGGGAGTAGGAAATGAGCAGTTCTTC	CAWTLGLAGVGNEQFF
TRBV6-5	TRBJ1-1	NA	NA	TGTGCCAGCAGTTACTCTCGGTCAGGGAACACTGAAGCTTTCTTT	CASSYSRSGNTEAFF
TRBV7-6	TRBJ2-7	TRBD1	NA	TGTGCCAGCAGCGGCGGACAGGGTCTTTCCTACGAGCAGTACTTC	CASSGGQGLSYEQYF
TRBV18	TRBJ2-1	TRBD2	NA	TGTGCCAGCTCACCCTGGACTAGCGGGGTCGATGAGCAGTTCTTC	CASSPWTSGVDEQFF
TRBV6-6	TRBJ2-7	TRBD1	few	TGTGCCAGCAGTTCCTTCTACGACAGGGGAACCTACGAGCAGTACTTC	CASSSFYDRGTYEQYF
TRBV29-1	TRBJ1-1	TRBD1	NA	TGCAGCGTTGAACAGGGACCCATCGGGACAGGGCATTCGGGGGCTTTCTTT	CSVEQGPIGTGHSGAFF
TRBV5-1	TRBJ2-1	TRBD2	few	TGCGCCACCAGCCCAGGGACTAGCGGGTTCAATGAGCAGTTCTTC	CATSPGTSGFNEQFF
TRBV5-4	TRBJ2-3	NA	once	TGTGCCAGCAGCTTGGCAGGAGGTCTACGAGGAGATACGCAGTATTTT	CASSLAGGLRGDTQYF
TRBV11-3	TRBJ2-1	NA	NA	TGTGCCAGCAGCTTAGGTGTTAGCGGCGACTACAATGAGCAGTTCTTC	CASSLGVSGDYNEQFF
TRBV30	TRBJ2-7	TRBD1	NA	TGTACCTGGCGACACAGGGGACAGGGCCTTAGGGAGCAGTACTTC	CTWRHRGQGLREQYF
TRBV11-1	TRBJ2-4	TRBD2	once	TGTGCCAGCAGCCTAGGGACTAGAAACATTCAGTACTTC	CASSLGTRNIQYF
TRBV6-5	TRBJ2-7	TRBD1	medium-sized	TGTGCCACCCAGGGAGGACAGGGGACGTCCGAGCAGTACTTC	CATQGGQGTSEQYF
TRBV5-1	TRBJ2-7	NA	NA	TGCGCCAGCAGCTTAGGACAGTACTACGAGCAGTACTTC	CASSLGQYYEQYF
TRBV5-1	TRBJ2-1	TRBD2	NA	TGCGCCAGCGGCTCCGGGACTAGCGGGGGGTACAATGAGCAGTTCTTC	CASGSGTSGGYNEQFF
TRBV5-8	TRBJ1-3	NA	once	TGTGCCAGCAGCTTGGCGGGGAACACCATATATTTT	CASSLAGNTIYF
TRBV6-5	TRBJ1-6	TRBD1	NA	TGTGCCAGCAGTTACTCAGCGCAGGGGGTATACCACTTT	CASSYSAQGVYHF
TRBV12-5	TRBJ1-2	NA	NA	TGTGCTAGTGGTTTGGGCCAACAGGACTATGGCTACACCTTC	CASGLGQQDYGYTF
TRBV6-1	TRBJ2-7	NA	once	TGTGCCAGCAGTGAGGGGTCCGGAAGGGGGAGCCACAACTACGAGCAGTACTTC	CASSEGSGRGSHNYEQYF
TRBV11-2	TRBJ2-7	TRBD2	few	TGTGCCAGCAGCTCGACTAGCGGGAGTGACGAGCAGTACTTC	CASSSTSGSDEQYF
TRBV9	TRBJ2-2	TRBD1	NA	TGTGCCAGCAGCGAGGGGACAGTGTCCGGGGAGCTGTTTTTT	CASSEGTVSGELFF